Shown below are 29 T cell receptor beta chains from a single sample sequenced in a study of cytomegalovirus exposure and HLA in healthy donors. The PCR made use of 60 Vbeta and 13 Jbeta primers. Produced via immunoSEQ multiplex PCR; TCRdb's table is partial and in-frame only. The sample consists of approximately 150,000 clones, 80% to 90% of them appearing once. Sequenced material: PBMCs. Receptor source: a woman aged 50 to 60 in good health and CMV-seronegative.

The count of this clone is one. J is TRBJ2-1 and V is TRBV4-3, with 7 bases identical to TRBD1. Germline V lookup: CDR1 LGHNA, CDR2 YSLEER. The CDR3 is made up of 16 amino acids. The V and J ends lost 5 bases and 6 bases, in that order; junction bases with no gene match: 13. Here the CDR3 reads CASSESPGQISNEQFF. DNA for the CDR3: TGCGCCAGCAGCGAATCCCCGGGACAGATTTCCAATGAGCAGTTCTTC.

This sequence joins TRBV10-3 and TRBJ1-2, with 7 bases fitting TRBD1. The V gene's germline CDR1 is ENHRY and CDR2 SYGVKD. CDR3 length equals 15 residues. The V segment lost 11 bases and the J segment 0 bases; nucleotides outside the gene matches: 12. DNA of the CDR3: TGTGCCTCCCGACAGGGTACCGTTCCTAACTATGGCTACACCTTC. This gives the protein CASRQGTVPNYGYTF.

This clone occurred once. The V and J genes are TRBV5-4 and TRBJ1-4; D unresolved. Germline V gives CDR1 SGHNT, CDR2 YYREEE (reference sequence). The V end lost 0 bases, the J end lost 0 bases, and 6 bases lay between the germline ends. This CDR3 contains 15 residues. The CDR3 spells CASSLGAATNEKLFF. CDR3 in DNA: TGTGCCAGCAGCTTGGGGGCAGCAACTAATGAAAAACTGTTTTTT.

This chain joins TRBV4-3 and TRBJ1-6; D is perhaps TRBD1 (5 bases). Germline CDR1 is LGHNA and CDR2 is YSLEER. The CDR3 runs to 16 residues. V lost 1 base and J lost 9, with 16 bases in between. The CDR3 nucleotides read TGCGCCAGCAGCCAAGCGTTCCAAACCGGGGGTTCACCCCTCCACTTT. Encoded protein: CASSQAFQTGGSPLHF.

The V and J genes are TRBV6-5 and TRBJ2-1, with 10 bases that match TRBD2. The germline gives CDR1 MNHEY, CDR2 SVGAGI. V lost 6 bases, J lost 6 bases, and 5 bases stayed unmatched. This CDR3 has 14 amino acids. Here the CDR3 reads CASRLAGKFNEQFF. Here the CDR3 DNA reads TGTGCCAGCAGACTAGCGGGAAAATTCAATGAGCAGTTCTTC.

The chain has TRBV20-1 and TRBJ2-1; D ambiguous. Per the germline V gene, CDR1 is DFQATT and CDR2 is SNEGSKA (reference sequence). V was pared by 3 bases and J by 9 bases, with 9 bases between. CDR3 length: 11 amino acids. CDR3 in DNA: TGCAGTGCTAGGCAGGTGGGTGAGCAGTTCTTC. It specifies CSARQVGEQFF.

A few counts support this clone. The rearrangement links TRBV15 to TRBJ1-1, with D perhaps matching TRBD1 (6 bases). Per germline, CDR1 LNHNV and CDR2 YYDKDF (reference sequence). Deletions cut 0 bases from V and 3 bases from J, with 23 bases between. The CDR3 runs to 19 residues. The CDR3 loop reads CATSRDLDKGYSGDTEAFF. The CDR3 nucleotides are TGTGCCACCAGCAGAGATTTAGATAAAGGCTACTCAGGGGACACTGAAGCTTTCTTT.

V is TRBV4-1 and J is TRBJ1-5, with a weak D call TRBD1 (6 bases). The CDR3 is 15 residues long. Germline V gene sequence: CDR1 MGHRA, CDR2 YSYEKL. V lost 0 bases, J lost 11 bases, and 17 bases lay in between. Written as DNA, the CDR3 is TGCGCCAGCAGCCAAGAATGGGGGCCCCGGATAGCCCAGCATTTT. Translation gives CASSQEWGPRIAQHF.

This chain joins TRBV6-1 and TRBJ1-3, with D possibly matching TRBD1 (5 bases). The CDR3 consists of 14 residues. Germline CDR1 reads MNHNS; CDR2 reads SASEGT. The V end lost 2 bases, the J end lost 0 bases, and 5 bases lay between the germline ends. CDR3: CASSERGSGNTIYF. Written as DNA, the CDR3 is TGTGCCAGCAGTGAAAGGGGCTCTGGAAACACCATATATTTT.

V usage is TRBV6-6 and J usage is TRBJ1-2, with D perhaps TRBD1 (6 bases). Germline CDR1 MNHNY, CDR2 SVGAGI (reference sequence). CDR3 length equals 14 residues. V lost 4 bases to trimming and J lost 4 bases, with 13 bases between them. The chain's CDR3 is CASSSTGLVYGYTF. The CDR3 DNA follows: TGTGCCAGCAGTTCAACAGGGCTTGTCTATGGCTACACCTTC.

CDR3 DNA sequence: TGCGCCAGCAGCTTGAGACTAGCGGGAGGTGACGGGGAGCTGTTTTTT. Residues: CASSLRLAGGDGELFF. The rearrangement links TRBV5-1 to TRBJ2-2; 13 bases match TRBD2. Trimming at V came to 1 base and at J to 7 bases, leaving 4 bases not matched to a gene. The CDR3 is 16 residues long. Germline V gene lookup returns CDR1 SGHRS and CDR2 YFSETQ.

This sequence joins TRBV2 and TRBJ2-2, with a possible D match to TRBD2 (6 bases). The length of the CDR3 is 14 residues. Trimming cost V 4 bases and J 1 base, with 7 bases left between them. In germline, CDR1 is SNHLY, CDR2 FYNNEI. CDR3 in DNA: TGTGCCAGCAGTGGGAGGGTGAACACCGGGGAGCTGTTTTTT. It is translated as CASSGRVNTGELFF.

The chain has TRBV27 and TRBJ2-1; 15 bases agree with TRBD2. The germline V gene encodes CDR1 MNHEY and CDR2 SMNVEV (reference sequence). The CDR3 is made up of 18 amino acids. V gave up 6 bases and J gave up 4 bases; unmatched junction bases: 10. The CDR3 loop is CASRRNPGLAGGYNEQFF. The CDR3 DNA follows: TGTGCCAGCAGACGAAATCCGGGACTAGCGGGGGGTTACAATGAGCAGTTCTTC.

V and J are TRBV7-2 and TRBJ1-2; the D gene is possibly TRBD1 (5 bases). Trimming cost V 5 bases and J 2 bases, with 15 bases left between them. CDR3 length equals 15 residues. In germline, CDR1 is SGHTA, CDR2 FQGNSA. CDR3 region: CASSVSGNTNYGYTF. CDR3 bases: TGTGCCAGCAGCGTTTCAGGGAATACGAACTATGGCTACACCTTC. The full variable domain, its missing parts supplied by reference TRBV7-2 and TRBJ1-2, is GAGVSQSPSNKVTEKGKDVELRCDPISGHTALYWYRQSLGQGLEFLIYFQGNSAPDKSGLPSDRFSAERTGGSVSTLTIQRTQQEDSAVYLCASSVSGNTNYGYTFGSGTRLTVV.

The rearrangement links TRBV7-2 to TRBJ1-4, with 8 bases matching TRBD1. The V gene's germline CDR1 is SGHTA and CDR2 FQGNSA. CDR3 size: 15 residues. The trim removed 5 bases at V and 3 bases at J, leaving 5 bases unmatched. In nucleotides, the CDR3 is TGTGCCAGCAGCCGAGACAGGGGTGCTAATGAAAAACTGTTTTTT. Protein: CASSRDRGANEKLFF.

The chain carries TRBV4-1 and TRBJ2-7; TRBD2 is a possible D gene (5 bases). V was pared by 4 bases and J by 4 bases, with 11 bases between. Germline CDR1 and CDR2: MGHRA and YSYEKL. The CDR3 spans 13 residues. In nucleotides, the CDR3 is TGCGCCAGCAGCCCCGGAGGCGTTTACGAGCAGTACTTC. It is translated as CASSPGGVYEQYF.

This clone appeared a few times. V is TRBV5-4 and J is TRBJ2-7, with D possibly TRBD2 on 7 matching bases. CDR1 and CDR2 (germline): SGHNT, YYREEE (reference sequence). This CDR3 is 14 amino acids long. The ends were cut back, 0 bases at V and 6 bases at J, with 13 bases in the middle. The CDR3 is CASSLAARGGEQYF. The CDR3 DNA is TGTGCCAGCAGCTTGGCCGCTAGGGGGGGCGAGCAGTACTTC. The full variable domain, its missing parts supplied by reference TRBV5-4 and TRBJ2-7, is ETGVTQSPTHLIKTRGQQVTLRCSSQSGHNTVSWYQQALGQGPQFIFQYYREEENGRGNFPPRFSGLQFPNYSSELNVNALELDDSALYLCASSLAARGGEQYFGPGTRLTVT.

The count of this clone is one. The CDR3 ends on some other residue instead of the conserved phenylalanine or tryptophan, so this is likely a read error. Because the CDR3's place on the DNA is in doubt, the DNA is left out and the CDR3 is given as listed by TCRdb. The V and J genes are TRBV30 and TRBJ2-4; the D call in the table, TRBD2, was not verified against the DNA. A total of 9 residues make up the CDR3, ends included. Germline CDR1 and CDR2: GTSNPN and SVGIG (reference sequence). Here the CDR3 reads CAWISGGGG.

J is TRBJ2-7 and V is TRBV27, with D possibly being TRBD2 (6 bases). Deletions cut 4 bases from V and 2 bases from J, with 21 bases between. The CDR3 covers 17 residues. Per the germline V gene, CDR1 is MNHEY and CDR2 is SMNVEV (reference sequence). The CDR3 region has the DNA TGTGCCAGCAGTTATCAGCGGATGGAGGGAGAAGCCTACGAGCAGTACTTC. Translating it yields CASSYQRMEGEAYEQYF.

The V and J genes are TRBV9 and TRBJ2-2, with 7 bases identical to TRBD1. Germline assignment: CDR1 SGDLS and CDR2 YYNGEE. Losses at the gene ends were 4 bases for V and 3 bases for J; bases not matched to a gene: 6. The CDR3 is 15 amino acids. The chain's CDR3 is CASSLSTGDTGELFF. The DNA of the CDR3 is TGTGCCAGCAGCTTAAGCACAGGGGACACCGGGGAGCTGTTTTTT.

Comments on this clone: Compared with germline, one end of the junction differs, possibly owing to a read error. The chain recombines TRBV7-2 with TRBJ2-7, with TRBD1 identical over 10 bases. The CDR3 sequence is 16 residues long. Germline CDR1 SGHTA, CDR2 FQGNSA. The CDR3 nucleotides are TGTGCCAGCAGCTTAGCGACCGGGACAGGGGCCTACAAGCAGTACTTC. Translating gives CASSLATGTGAYKQYF. The full variable domain, rest sourced from reference TRBV7-2 and TRBJ2-7, is GAGVSQSPSNKVTEKGKDVELRCDPISGHTALYWYRQSLGQGLEFLIYFQGNSAPDKSGLPSDRFSAERTGGSVSTLTIQRTQQEDSAVYLCASSLATGTGAYKQYFGPGTRLTVT.

The chain couples TRBV28 to TRBJ2-7; TRBD1 agrees at 9 bases. CDR1 and CDR2 (germline): MDHEN, SYDVKM. The length of the CDR3 is 14 residues. The ends lost 7 bases at V and 4 bases at J; junction bases unmatched: 8. The CDR3 bases are TGTGCCAGCATCCCGGGACAGGGTCTTTACGAGCAGTACTTC. It yields the protein CASIPGQGLYEQYF.

This rearrangement joins TRBV18 to TRBJ2-1; D call uncertain. Germline lookup yields CDR1 KGHSH and CDR2 LQKENI. The V gene lost 3 bases and the J gene lost 5 bases, with 8 bases spanning the gap. This CDR3 contains 13 residues. The CDR3 region is CASSPLTDNEQFF. The CDR3 DNA reads TGTGCCAGCTCACCCCTCACAGACAATGAGCAGTTCTTC.

J is TRBJ2-5 and V is TRBV5-6; 14 bases map to TRBD2. CDR1 and CDR2 (germline): SGHDT, YYEEEE. V was pared by 5 bases and J by 5 bases, with 11 bases of the junction left unmatched. CDR3 length: 17 residues. DNA for the CDR3: TGTGCCAGCAGAGGGGGACTAGCGGGAGTGGGTCGCGAGACCCAGTACTTC. This gives the protein CASRGGLAGVGRETQYF. The whole variable domain, remainder taken from reference TRBV5-6 and TRBJ2-5, is DAGVTQSPTHLIKTRGQQVTLRCSPKSGHDTVSWYQQALGQGPQFIFQYYEEEERQRGNFPDRFSGHQFPNYSSELNVNALLLGDSALYLCASRGGLAGVGRETQYFGPGTRLLVL.

V gene TRBV5-1 combines with J gene TRBJ2-2; no clear D. CDR1 and CDR2 (germline): SGHRS, YFSETQ. Between the trimmed V and J ends, which lost 4 bases and 3 bases, there was a span of 16 bases. The CDR3 totals 16 residues. CDR3 nucleotides: TGCGCCAGCAGCCTACTTGGTGGAGATGACACCGGGGAGCTGTTTTTT. It yields the protein CASSLLGGDDTGELFF.

This clone was picked up one time. V is TRBV19 and J is TRBJ2-5; 7 nucleotides align to TRBD1. This CDR3 spans 13 amino acids. V was clipped by 8 bases and J by 3 bases; unmatched bases: 6. Germline V gives CDR1 LNHDA, CDR2 SQIVND (reference sequence). Here the CDR3 reads CASSSDREETQYF. Written as DNA, the CDR3 is TGTGCCAGTTCCTCCGACAGGGAAGAGACCCAGTACTTC. The variable domain in full, with the rest retrieved from reference TRBV19 and TRBJ2-5, is DGGITQSPKYLFRKEGQNVTLSCEQNLNHDAMYWYRQDPGQGLRLIYYSQIVNDFQKGDIAEGYSVSREKKESFPLTVTSAQKNPTAFYLCASSSDREETQYFGPGTRLLVL.

The chain has TRBV7-9 and TRBJ2-2; D remains ambiguous. V lost 5 bases, J lost 0 bases, and 13 bases lay in between. The germline gives CDR1 SEHNR, CDR2 FQNEAQ (reference sequence). The CDR3 length is 16 residues. CDR3 sequence reads: CASSPPVRANTGELFF. The CDR3 nucleotides are TGTGCCAGCAGCCCCCCCGTTCGCGCGAACACCGGGGAGCTGTTTTTT. The whole variable domain, remainder taken from reference TRBV7-9 and TRBJ2-2, is DTGVSQNPRHKITKRGQNVTFRCDPISEHNRLYWYRQTLGQGPEFLTYFQNEAQLEKSRLLSDRFSAERPKGSFSTLEIQRTEQGDSAMYLCASSPPVRANTGELFFGEGSRLTVL.

This clone occurred once. The CDR3 loop reads CASRFSISSYEQYF. In DNA, the CDR3 is TGTGCCAGCAGATTCAGTATTTCCTCCTACGAGCAGTACTTC. The chain combines TRBV2 with TRBJ2-7; D call uncertain. Germline-derived CDR1 and CDR2 are SNHLY and FYNNEI. The V and J ends lost 6 bases and 0 bases respectively, with 12 bases between them. The CDR3 length is 14 residues.

The chain links TRBV7-2 to TRBJ2-1; 10 bases align to TRBD2. Germline V gene sequence: CDR1 SGHTA, CDR2 FQGNSA. The V and J ends lost 5 bases and 2 bases, in that order; junction bases with no gene match: 6. The CDR3 extends over 16 amino acids. The CDR3 loop is CASSVLAGDAYNEQFF. The CDR3 nucleotides are TGTGCCAGCAGCGTGCTAGCGGGGGATGCCTACAATGAGCAGTTCTTC.